The 6 T cell receptor beta chains in this list originate from one sample, sequenced in a study of blood T cell repertoires in COVID-19. Profiling relied on immunoSEQ multiplex PCR, and the TCRdb table lists in-frame clones only, not all of them. This sample has about 370,000 clones, with more than 85% found just once. Sequencing was done on a sample of PBMCs or T cells enriched from blood (not recorded which). Every receptor here comes from a woman in her thirties or forties who had been exposed to COVID-19.

V usage is TRBV6-1 and J usage is TRBJ2-1; D is perhaps TRBD2 (6 bases). Trimming shortened V by 3 bases and J by 10 bases, and 13 bases separated the two germline ends. This CDR3 contains 13 residues. Germline V lookup: CDR1 MNHNS, CDR2 SASEGT. CDR3 coding DNA: TGTGCCAGCAGTGATGGACGGGGAGGCGAGCAGTTCTTC. Residues: CASSDGRGGEQFF.

The CDR3 DNA reads TGTGCCAGCGAAGCCCCCGGGACAGCTAACTATGGCTACACCTTC. This sequence encodes CASEAPGTANYGYTF. The chain couples TRBV5-6 to TRBJ1-2, with 7 bases matching TRBD1. The CDR3 totals 15 residues. The germline gives CDR1 SGHDT, CDR2 YYEEEE. V dropped 7 bases and J dropped 0; count of bases not matched to a gene: 9.

The rearrangement joins TRBV5-4 to TRBJ1-3, with TRBD1 matching 10 bases. V was clipped by 4 bases and J by 4 bases; unmatched bases: 8. The CDR3 contains 16 residues. The V gene's germline CDR1 is SGHNT and CDR2 YYREEE (reference sequence). The chain's CDR3 is CASSGNDRGQGNTIYF. The CDR3 nucleotides are TGTGCCAGCAGCGGGAATGACAGGGGGCAAGGAAACACCATATATTTT.

The chain combines TRBV5-1 with TRBJ2-3; TRBD1 is a possible D gene (5 bases). The CDR3 loop spans 13 amino acids. Trimming stripped 4 bases from V and 4 bases from J, with 10 bases between. Germline V gives CDR1 SGHRS, CDR2 YFSETQ. The CDR3 nucleotides are TGCGCCAGCAGCGGGCGACAGTCAGATACGCAGTATTTT. Translated, it gives CASSGRQSDTQYF.

The chain recombines TRBV10-3 with TRBJ2-5; 7 bases match TRBD1. V lost 10 bases to trimming and J lost 1 base; unmatched junction nucleotides: 9. CDR3 size: 14 residues. The germline V gene encodes CDR1 ENHRY and CDR2 SYGVKD. Written as DNA, the CDR3 is TGTGCCAGCGCGACAGGGAACCTCCAAGAGACCCAGTACTTC. Translation: CASATGNLQETQYF.

The rearrangement links TRBV2 to TRBJ2-3; TRBD1 might be the D (6 bases). V was trimmed by 6 bases and J by 2 bases, leaving 18 bases between them. Germline V gives CDR1 SNHLY, CDR2 FYNNEI. The CDR3 totals 16 residues. The CDR3 region is CASRLAFRGATDTQYF. DNA for the CDR3: TGTGCCAGCAGGCTAGCCTTCAGGGGAGCCACAGATACGCAGTATTTT.